These 26 T cell receptor beta chains were sequenced from one sample in a study of shared clonotypes between healthy human individuals. Clones were sequenced by immunoSEQ multiplex PCR, and TCRdb holds only the in-frame ones, with some missing. Among a few million clones listed, approximately 93% were seen once. Specimen: naive CD4+ T cells from PBMCs. Subset meaning: CD45RA+ positively selected. Source of these receptors: a man younger than 35 in good health. Some clones in this sample may be carry-over from other donors' samples.

The chain joins TRBV19 to TRBJ2-7; the D gene is possibly TRBD2 (6 bases). V lost 5 bases and J 2 bases, leaving 16 bases between the germline ends. CDR3 size: 15 residues. CDR1 LNHDA and CDR2 SQIVND come from the germline V gene (reference sequence). The CDR3 is CASSPGGLPPYEQYF. CDR3 in DNA: TGTGCCAGTAGTCCCGGGGGTCTCCCCCCCTACGAGCAGTACTTC.

The genes are TRBV7-2 and TRBJ1-5; 8 bases fit TRBD1. The trim removed 1 base at V and 0 bases at J, leaving 11 bases unmatched. The CDR3 is made up of 19 amino acids. Germline V gene sequence: CDR1 SGHTA, CDR2 FQGNSA. DNA for the CDR3: TGTGCCAGCAGCTTAGAAGCCGGGACAGGTGGACATAGCAATCAGCCCCAGCATTTT. It encodes CASSLEAGTGGHSNQPQHF.

The chain combines TRBV4-3 with TRBJ1-2, with D unclear. CDR3 length: 14 amino acids. The germline V and J ends were trimmed by 0 bases and 7 bases, with 12 bases remaining between them. Germline V CDR1 and CDR2: LGHNA, YSLEER. CDR3 coding DNA: TGCGCCAGCAGCCAAGAATTTGCCCCGGCTGGCTACACCTTC. Translation gives CASSQEFAPAGYTF.

The chain is built from TRBV11-2 and TRBJ2-7; 8 nucleotides match TRBD1. The CDR3 is 15 residues long. The J segment lost 2 bases and the V segment lost 1 base, leaving 4 bases of the junction unmatched. Germline V gene data show CDR1 as SGHAT and CDR2 as FQNNGV. The CDR3 nucleotides read TGTGCCAGCAGCTTAGTCAGGGGGCCCACCTACGAGCAGTACTTC. Protein product: CASSLVRGPTYEQYF.

In the case of this clone: The same CDR3 also results from other DNA sequences found in this sample. The V gene is TRBV9, the J gene TRBJ2-3; D ambiguous. The CDR3 contains 14 residues. Trimming left V 0 bases short and J 0 bases short, with 5 bases between. CDR1 and CDR2 (germline): SGDLS, YYNGEE. The CDR3 sequence is CASSVGSSTDTQYF. CDR3 sequence (DNA): TGTGCCAGCAGCGTAGGGTCTAGCACAGATACGCAGTATTTT.

The chain recombines TRBV28 with TRBJ2-5; TRBD2 is a possible D gene (5 bases). Germline V lookup: CDR1 MDHEN, CDR2 SYDVKM. The V end lost 7 bases, the J end lost 2 bases, and 11 bases lay between the germline ends. The CDR3 has 13 amino acids. The DNA of the CDR3 is TGTGCCAGCAAAACGGGGAAACAAGAGACCCAGTACTTC. This encodes CASKTGKQETQYF.

The chain carries TRBV5-1 and TRBJ2-1; D is uncertain. With 0 bases removed from V and 4 bases from J, the gap between germline ends came to 11 bases. The CDR3 contains 15 residues. Germline V lookup: CDR1 SGHRS, CDR2 YFSETQ. This CDR3 is CASSLAGSYYNEQFF. In DNA, the CDR3 is TGCGCCAGCAGCTTGGCCGGTAGTTATTACAATGAGCAGTTCTTC.

This chain joins TRBV4-1 and TRBJ1-1; D is possibly TRBD1 (6 bases). The ends were cut back, 3 bases at V and 7 bases at J, with 18 bases in the middle. The CDR3 has 15 residues. Germline V gene data show CDR1 as MGHRA and CDR2 as YSYEKL. CDR3 nucleotide sequence: TGCGCCAGCAGCCACAAAGGGACAATGAAGAGTGAAGCTTTCTTT. This gives the protein CASSHKGTMKSEAFF.

V gene TRBV20-1 combines with J gene TRBJ2-1; unclear D gene. V lost 3 bases, J lost 10 bases, and 10 bases lay in between. The CDR3 consists of 11 residues. Germline CDR1 and CDR2: DFQATT and SNEGSKA (reference sequence). The CDR3 nucleotides read TGCAGTGCTAGCATGGGTTGGGAGCAGTTCTTC. The encoded protein is CSASMGWEQFF.

DNA of the CDR3: TGTGCCAGCAGCCCCGACACTCGAGCGGGGAGGTTCCAAGAGACCCAGTACTTC. As protein: CASSPDTRAGRFQETQYF. The chain links TRBV7-2 to TRBJ2-5; 7 bases agree with TRBD2. V shed 5 bases, J shed 1 base, and the junction held 16 bases outside the gene matches. The CDR3 has 18 amino acids. From germline, CDR1 is SGHTA and CDR2 FQGNSA.

The V call is TRBV27, the J call TRBJ2-7; D not certain. This CDR3 is 13 amino acids long. CDR1 and CDR2 (germline): MNHEY, SMNVEV (reference sequence). Trimming shortened V by 5 bases and J by 6 bases, and 14 bases separated the two germline ends. CDR3 loop: CASSTSSVREQYF. In nucleotides, the CDR3 is TGTGCCAGCAGTACCTCTTCAGTGCGCGAGCAGTACTTC.

A single count supports this clone. The chain links TRBV5-1 to TRBJ2-7, with no clear D. This CDR3 is 11 amino acids long. The germline V gene encodes CDR1 SGHRS and CDR2 YFSETQ. The V end was cut by 3 bases, the J end by 10 bases, with 11 bases between. CDR3 in amino acids: CASSSGSKQYF. The DNA for the CDR3 is TGCGCCAGCAGCTCTGGGTCGAAACAGTACTTC. Variable domain in full (rest from reference TRBV5-1 and TRBJ2-7): KAGVTQTPRYLIKTRGQQVTLSCSPISGHRSVSWYQQTPGQGLQFLFEYFSETQRNKGNFPGRFSGRQFSNSRSEMNVSTLELGDSALYLCASSSGSKQYFGPGTRLTVT.

The J gene is TRBJ2-7, the V gene TRBV7-3; tentatively, D is TRBD2 (6 bases). The CDR3 contains 13 residues. Trimming took 1 base from V and 7 from J, leaving 11 bases between them. Germline V CDR1 and CDR2: SGHTA, FQGTGA. This CDR3 is CASSLIGAGEQYF. The CDR3 region has the DNA TGTGCCAGCAGCTTAATTGGGGCGGGGGAGCAGTACTTC.

In this sample, this clone turned up once. The V and J genes are TRBV28 and TRBJ1-4; D gene uncertain. The CDR3 covers 16 residues. Germline values: CDR1 MDHEN, CDR2 SYDVKM. Trimming cost V 4 bases and J 3 bases, with 15 bases left between them. The CDR3 coding sequence is TGTGCCAGCAGTTCCCAACCCGGGAGGGCTAATGAAAAACTGTTTTTT. Residues: CASSSQPGRANEKLFF.

A remark on this clone: Other DNA sequences in the sample encode the same CDR3. The chain employs TRBV30 and TRBJ1-3, with D uncertain. Germline V lookup: CDR1 GTSNPN, CDR2 SVGIG (reference sequence). The V end lost 2 bases, the J end lost 0 bases, and 5 bases lay between the germline ends. The CDR3 sequence is 13 residues long. The CDR3 protein is CAWSTLSGNTIYF. CDR3 nucleotides: TGTGCCTGGAGTACCCTCTCTGGAAACACCATATATTTT.

This sequence joins TRBV28 and TRBJ2-5; D assignment may be TRBD1 or TRBD2 (6 bases each). Trimming cost V 3 bases and J 1 base, with 9 bases left between them. The CDR3 contains 14 residues. Per the germline V gene, CDR1 is MDHEN and CDR2 is SYDVKM. DNA for the CDR3: TGTGCCAGCAGTTTGCGGGACATCCAAGAGACCCAGTACTTC. Encoded protein: CASSLRDIQETQYF.

The chain is built from TRBV5-8 and TRBJ1-2; D perhaps matches TRBD1 (6 bases). Germline V lookup: CDR1 SGHTS, CDR2 YDEGEE. V was trimmed by 0 bases and J by 2 bases, leaving 17 bases between them. The CDR3 has 17 amino acids. Here the CDR3 reads CASSLDGGRGANYGYTF. The CDR3 DNA reads TGTGCCAGCAGCTTGGATGGAGGTCGGGGGGCCAACTATGGCTACACCTTC.

The chain joins TRBV20-1 to TRBJ1-1, with D uncertain. CDR1 is DFQATT, CDR2 SNEGSKA, per germline (reference sequence). The length of the CDR3 is 10 residues. Trimming stripped 2 bases from V and 4 bases from J, with 2 bases between. In DNA form, the CDR3 reads TGCAGTGCTAGAATCACTGAAGCTTTCTTT. Amino acid sequence: CSARITEAFF.

Details on this clone: This CDR3 is also generated by other DNA sequences in the sample. The genes are TRBV5-1 and TRBJ2-3; maybe TRBD2 (6 bases). The germline CDR1 and CDR2 sequences are SGHRS and YFSETQ. The CDR3 totals 15 residues. V gave up 0 bases and J gave up 2 bases, with 10 bases separating them. In nucleotides, the CDR3 is TGCGCCAGCAGCTTGGAAGGGACTTCCACAGATACGCAGTATTTT. It encodes CASSLEGTSTDTQYF. The full variable domain, its missing parts supplied by reference TRBV5-1 and TRBJ2-3, is KAGVTQTPRYLIKTRGQQVTLSCSPISGHRSVSWYQQTPGQGLQFLFEYFSETQRNKGNFPGRFSGRQFSNSRSEMNVSTLELGDSALYLCASSLEGTSTDTQYFGPGTRLTVL.

This clone was seen once. The J gene is TRBJ2-1, the V gene TRBV29-1; D is ambiguous. Germline V gene sequence: CDR1 SQVTM, CDR2 ANQGSEA. Deletions cut 6 bases from V and 4 bases from J, with 13 bases between. The CDR3 contains 13 residues. The CDR3 loop is CSVGEPTYNEQFF. As DNA, the CDR3 is TGCAGCGTCGGTGAGCCGACTTACAATGAGCAGTTCTTC.

The chain couples TRBV7-9 to TRBJ2-7; 7 positions match TRBD1. The trim removed 7 bases at V and 0 bases at J, leaving 3 bases unmatched. CDR3 size: 13 residues. Germline CDR1 is SEHNR and CDR2 is FQNEAQ (reference sequence). The CDR3 DNA is TGTGCCAGCAACCGGGACAGCTCCTACGAGCAGTACTTC. Residues: CASNRDSSYEQYF.

The chain employs TRBV6-5 and TRBJ1-1, with 7 bases fitting TRBD1. CDR1 and CDR2 (germline): MNHEY, SVGAGI. CDR3 length equals 13 residues. The V segment lost 4 bases and the J segment 11 bases; nucleotides outside the gene matches: 10. CDR3 nucleotide sequence: TGTGCCAGCAGTTCCCGGGACAGTCTTTCGGCTTTCTTT. Its translation: CASSSRDSLSAFF.

The genes are TRBV27 and TRBJ2-6, with D unresolved. V lost 0 bases to trimming and J lost 2 bases, with 2 bases between them. This CDR3 contains 14 residues. The germline gives CDR1 MNHEY, CDR2 SMNVEV (reference sequence). CDR3 coding DNA: TGTGCCAGCAGTTTATCCACTGGGGCCAACGTCCTGACTTTC. Encoded protein: CASSLSTGANVLTF.

The J gene is TRBJ1-5, the V gene TRBV19, with 8 bases lining up with TRBD1. This CDR3 spans 16 amino acids. Germline CDR1 reads LNHDA; CDR2 reads SQIVND (reference sequence). V trimming: 6 bases; J trimming: 2 bases; junction bases outside the gene matches: 9. The DNA for the CDR3 is TGTGCCAGTAGCCCCTCCCAGGGGGCTGGCAATCAGCCCCAGCATTTT. As protein: CASSPSQGAGNQPQHF.

The V gene is TRBV15, the J gene TRBJ2-1; 16 bases match TRBD2. The CDR3 totals 17 residues. V shed 3 bases and J 9 bases; nucleotides not matched to a gene: 8. CDR1 LNHNV and CDR2 YYDKDF come from the germline V gene (reference sequence). The CDR3 region is CATSRRTGTSGRGEQFF. The CDR3 DNA follows: TGTGCCACCAGCAGGAGAACCGGGACTAGCGGGAGGGGTGAGCAGTTCTTC.

V and J are TRBV9 and TRBJ2-4; D is tentatively TRBD1 or TRBD2 (6 bases each). Germline-derived CDR1 and CDR2 are SGDLS and YYNGEE. This CDR3 comprises 17 residues. The V and J ends lost 2 bases and 6 bases respectively, with 21 bases between them. The chain's CDR3 is CASSVFSWSGAGNIQYF. The CDR3 DNA is TGTGCCAGCAGCGTCTTTTCTTGGTCGGGGGCCGGAAACATTCAGTACTTC.